The T cell receptor (beta chain) under discussion was sequenced for a study of CD8 T cells in ankylosing spondylitis. The germline CDR1 and CDR2 sequences are KGHDR and SFDVKD. The CDR3 covers 16 residues. V lost 5 bases to trimming and J lost 1 base, with 11 bases between them. Quantitative molecular-barcoded 5'-RACE generated the TCR beta libraries. TCRdb used MiXCR to reprocess the 5' RACE reads, holding one entry per CDR3 protein. The sample contains over 450,000 distinct CDR3 sequences, 12% of which appear only once. Study-level points and caveats: Clones linked to disease, bearing a CD8+ phenotype, were relatively rare in peripheral blood. Ankylosing spondylitis blood appeared to be characterized by a TCR beta motif of under 10 highly homologous variants. Past studies reported some motif variants in reactive arthritis synovial fluid and blood. The study looked at matched synovial fluid samples from ankylosing spondylitis patients. Disease-linked clones were reported to be significantly enriched there.

This clonotype showed up just a few times. No antigen is known for it. This clonotype originated in a male donor with ankylosing spondylitis. The material sequenced was blood, either unsorted or a sorted T cell fraction (not recorded which). The gene calls are TRBV24-1 and TRBJ2-6; D gene ambiguous. In DNA form, the CDR3 reads TGTGCCACCAGTGGGAGAATTCCTTCTGGGGCCAACGTCCTGACTTTC. This codes for CATSGRIPSGANVLTF.